These 17 T cell receptor beta chains were sequenced from one sample in a study of tumor and adjacent non-tumor tissue in lung cancer listed by TCRdb under 2018. The library was built by means of multiplex PCR. The reads were generated on an Illumina HiSeq 2500. TCRbeta libraries were built by three rounds of nested PCR using primers (Table S4), following protocols modified from ARM-PCR. TCRdb took the public reads, trimmed them with fastp at Q25, ran MiXCR for clone calling and kept in-frame beta chains. Each record represents a unique CDR3 protein, reported with the most common genes and DNA among its rows. The sample profile shows 100,000 to 150,000 distinct CDR3 sequences; over 65% of them were found once. The ten biggest clones cover 13% of the sample. RNA was isolated from bulk, unsorted tissue, and RNA quality was assessed with a NanoDrop ND-1000 and an Agilent 2100. Sequencing used lung tumor tissue. Source of these receptors: a young man with non-small cell lung cancer.

Concerning this clonotype: Germline and junction disagree at one end, which may indicate a read error. This rearrangement joins TRBV11-1 to TRBJ2-4; maybe TRBD1 (5 bases). Germline-derived CDR1 and CDR2 are SGHAT and FQDESV (reference sequence). The CDR3 covers 16 residues. CDR3 coding DNA: TGTGCCAACACCCACTCAGGCAGGGCGACCGAAAACACTCAGTACTTC. It yields the protein CANTHSGRATENTQYF.

The gene calls are TRBV28 and TRBJ2-5; TRBD2 agrees at 10 bases. The CDR3 contains 15 residues. Germline CDR1 MDHEN, CDR2 SYDVKM. J lost 4 bases, V lost 8 bases, and 10 bases had no gene match. The CDR3 DNA reads as TGTGCCAGCTGGTTCCTAGCGGGGGTAAGAGAGACCCAGTACTTC. Amino acid sequence: CASWFLAGVRETQYF.

To note about this clonotype: Compared with germline, one end of the junction differs, possibly owing to a read error. The chain has TRBV10-3 and TRBJ2-5; 7 positions match TRBD1. CDR1 ENHRY and CDR2 SYGVKD come from the germline V gene. This CDR3 comprises 17 residues. This chain's CDR3 is CATSVEGTEVSSETQYF. The CDR3 DNA sequence: TGTGCCACCAGTGTGGAAGGGACAGAAGTTTCTTCGGAGACCCAGTACTTC.

Remarks on this clonotype: This may come from a read error, since a much larger clone is one base off. This CDR3 is CSSPGGPNGAVVYTF. The CDR3, as DNA: TGCAGTTCTCCCGGGGGGCCGAATGGGGCGGTCGTCTACACCTTC. V and J are TRBV20-1 and TRBJ1-2, with D tentatively TRBD1 (6 bases). Germline-derived CDR1 and CDR2 are DFQATT and SNEGSKA (reference sequence). The V end lost 8 bases, the J end lost 10 bases, and 29 bases lay between the germline ends. There are 15 residues in the CDR3.

Points on this clonotype: No conserved phenylalanine or tryptophan is present at the end of the CDR3, so a read error is the likely explanation. The V call is TRBV29-1, the J call TRBJ2-3, with D hard to call. The CDR3 is 10 amino acids. Germline CDR1 reads SQVTM; CDR2 reads ANQGSEA. V was pared by 4 bases and J by 4 bases, with 3 bases between. The DNA for the CDR3 is TGCAGCGTTGGAGCAGATACGCAGTATTTG. Translated, it gives CSVGADTQYL.

With regard to this clonotype: Possible read error: a much larger clone is one base away. The chain is built from TRBV6-5 and TRBJ1-2, with a possible D match to TRBD1 (6 bases). V was clipped by 6 bases and J by 3 bases, with 11 bases between them. Germline assignment: CDR1 MNHEY and CDR2 SVGAGI. The CDR3 covers 13 residues. The CDR3, as DNA: TGTGCCAGCAGCTCACAGGGAGACTATGGCTACACCTTC. This gives the protein CASSSQGDYGYTF.

A word on this clonotype: An end of the junction differs from the germline gene, which may be a read error. The chain carries TRBV12-3 or TRBV12-4 and TRBJ2-1; a weak D match, TRBD1 (6 bases). The CDR3 spans 13 residues. The CDR3 nucleotides read TGTGCCAGCACCCGGACAGAGATCAATGAGCATTTCTTC. Translated, it gives CASTRTEINEHFF.

This clonotype was seen repeatedly, ten times or more. The chain couples TRBV13 to TRBJ2-1; D uncertain. CDR1 is PRHDT, CDR2 FYEKMQ, per germline (reference sequence). Trimming pared 6 bases from V and 4 bases from J, leaving 7 bases between. The CDR3 totals 12 residues. The CDR3 DNA reads as TGTGCCAGCAGAGGCGAGTACAATGAGCAGTTCTTC. Its translation is CASRGEYNEQFF. Filled out from reference TRBV13 and TRBJ2-1, the complete variable domain reads AAGVIQSPRHLIKEKRETATLKCYPIPRHDTVYWYQQGPGQDPQFLISFYEKMQSDKGSIPDRFSAQQFSDYHSELNMSSLELGDSALYFCASRGEYNEQFFGPGTRLTVL.

This clonotype was counted many times. The chain uses TRBV20-1 and TRBJ2-1, with TRBD2 matching over 9 bases. Germline loops: CDR1 DFQATT, CDR2 SNEGSKA (reference sequence). This CDR3 spans 13 amino acids. Germline trimming cut 4 bases from V and 7 bases from J; bases unmatched to any gene: 5. The chain's CDR3 is CSAISGRRNEQFF. In nucleotides, the CDR3 is TGCAGTGCTATAAGCGGGAGGAGAAATGAGCAGTTCTTC.

On this clonotype itself: This sequence may be a read error, since a much larger clone differs from it by one base. Here the CDR3 DNA reads TGCAATGCTAGCGGGAGGTTAGCCGGGGAGCTGTTTTTT. It yields the protein CNASGRLAGELFF. V is TRBV20-1 and J is TRBJ2-2; 11 bases match TRBD2. This CDR3 comprises 13 residues. Germline CDR1 DFQATT, CDR2 SNEGSKA (reference sequence).

Judged by abundance, this clonotype is medium-sized. This chain uses TRBV29-1 with TRBJ1-5, with TRBD1 as a possible D gene (5 bases). Per the germline V gene, CDR1 is SQVTM and CDR2 is ANQGSEA. This CDR3 has 14 amino acids. The V end was cut by 6 bases, the J end by 5 bases, with 17 bases between. The CDR3 protein is CSVSRGPEDQPQHF. The CDR3, as DNA: TGCAGCGTCTCCCGGGGCCCCGAGGATCAGCCCCAGCATTTT. Full variable domain (remainder filled in from reference TRBV29-1 and TRBJ1-5): SAVISQKPSRDICQRGTSLTIQCQVDSQVTMMFWYRQQPGQSLTLIATANQGSEATYESGFVIDKFPISRPNLTFSTLTVSNMSPEDSSIYLCSVSRGPEDQPQHFGDGTRLSIL.

Turning to this clonotype: A much larger clone sits a single nucleotide away, making a read error possible. The chain carries TRBV6-1 and TRBJ1-5; D ambiguous. The CDR3 sequence is 16 residues long. The germline CDR1 and CDR2 sequences are MNHNS and SASEGT. The CDR3, as DNA: TGTGCCAGCAGTGAAAGGGCTGCTTTTAGCAATCAGCCCCAGCAATTT. It yields the protein CASSERAAFSNQPQQF.

Comments on this clonotype: Given a much more abundant clone one base away, this may be a read error. V usage is TRBV29-1 and J usage is TRBJ2-2; TRBD1 matches 7 bases. CDR1 is SQVTM and CDR2 is ANQGSEA in the germline V gene. The CDR3 totals 14 residues. Losses at the gene ends were 7 bases for V and 9 bases for J; bases not matched to a gene: 14. The CDR3 DNA reads TGCAGCGCCGAGGGGGCAGGGCAAACCCGGGAGCTGTTTTTT. Translating it yields CSAEGAGQTRELFF.

A remark on this clonotype: A much larger clone is a single base away; this may be a read error. The gene calls are TRBV20-1 and TRBJ1-1; D may be TRBD1 (5 bases). This CDR3 is 16 amino acids long. CDR1 DFQATT and CDR2 SNEGSKA come from the germline V gene (reference sequence). CDR3 in amino acids: CSVRDLPGPRGTEAFF. The CDR3 DNA reads TGCAGTGTTAGAGACCTACCGGGACCCCGAGGCACTGAAGCTTTCTTT.

Details on this clonotype: The junction and the germline gene differ at one end; a read error may be behind it. The chain employs TRBV20-1 and TRBJ1-4; possibly TRBD1 for D (6 bases). The CDR3 has 15 amino acids. CDR1 is DFQATT and CDR2 is SNEGSKA in the germline V gene (reference sequence). This chain's CDR3 is CSARVLTGGREKLLF. The CDR3 coding sequence is TGCAGTGCTAGAGTTCTAACGGGGGGCCGAGAAAAACTGCTTTTT.

Turning to this clonotype: A junction end diverges from the germline sequence, so it may reflect a read error. The V and J genes are TRBV11-2 and TRBJ1-1; 7 bases map to TRBD1. This CDR3 is 14 amino acids long. In germline, CDR1 is SGHAT, CDR2 FQNNGV. Written as DNA, the CDR3 is TGTGCCAGCAGCATTGGGACAGCCAACATTGAAGCTTTCTTT. Translation gives CASSIGTANIEAFF.

On this clonotype itself: Its ends do not fully match the called genes, so a read error is possible. This rearrangement joins TRBV29-1 to TRBJ2-3, with D uncertain. Germline CDR1 and CDR2: SQVTM and ANQGSEA. The CDR3 runs 14 residues. CDR3: CSVEMPPSTDTQYF. The CDR3 DNA reads as TGCAGTGTTGAGATGCCTCCTAGCACAGATACGCAGTATTTT.